This TCR beta chain was obtained from a study of T cells after posttransplantation cyclophosphamide. The germline V gene has CDR1 SGDLS and CDR2 YYNGEE. The CDR3 has 17 residues. V dropped 0 bases and J dropped 8; count of bases not matched to a gene: 13. TCRdb's copy holds only in-frame clones and misses some; the assay was immunoSEQ multiplex PCR. The repertoire shows 7,000 to 9,500 clones, none seen only once; the top ten take 3% to 4.5%. Study-wide results and limits: TRB clonality was highly associated with recipient CMV seropositivity and reactivation.

This clone was recorded many times. Its antigen is as yet unknown. Busulfan-fludarabine conditioning, marrow transplant, and cyclophosphamide on days +3 and +4 were administered. Sample: PBMCs, taken approximately 330 days after allogeneic stem cell transplant with posttransplant cyclophosphamide. This sequence was found in a male patient aged 45-60 years who received an allogeneic stem cell transplant from a related donor and was CMV-positive. The graft donor may have contributed some T cells. The gene calls are TRBV9 and TRBJ1-4, with 7 positions matching TRBD1. The CDR3 DNA follows: TGTGCCAGCAGCGTAGATGGAGGGAGACAGGGAAGGGAAAAACTGTTTTTT. Encoded protein: CASSVDGGRQGREKLFF.